Listed below are T cell receptor beta chains from one sample, sequenced in a study of response to subunit inactivated influenza vaccine. TCRdb reprocessed the RT-PCR reads with MiXCR, giving one entry per CDR3 protein. The sample has about 240,000 distinct CDR3 sequences, 9.5% to 15% seen once. The sequenced sample was non-naive T cells sorted from PBMCs, obtained roughly 15 days before vaccination. All receptors derive from a man aged 50 or older who received an inactivated influenza vaccine. The CDR3 runs from the conserved cysteine through the conserved F or W. A D gene is named only where the DNA matches it firmly. Some rows have no size entry. The others give once, few or many, or a class for an expanded clone.

j_call d_call clone_size v_call cdr3_nt cdr3_aa
TRBJ2-1 TRBD2 - TRBV15 TGTGCCACCAGCAGAAACCTAGCGGATGAGCAGTTCTTC CATSRNLADEQFF
TRBJ2-2 - few TRBV7-9 TGTGCCAGCAGGATCCGGGGACTCAGCGGGGAGCTGTTTTTT CASRIRGLSGELFF
TRBJ2-1 TRBD2 many TRBV15 TGTGCCACCAGCCCTGGACTAGCGGGAATCACCTACAATGAGCAGTTCTTC CATSPGLAGITYNEQFF
TRBJ2-1 - many TRBV12-3/TRBV12-4 TGTGCCAGCGGGCCAGGAAATGAGCAGTTCTTC CASGPGNEQFF
TRBJ2-5 - many TRBV14 TGTGCCAGCAGCCTATCCGGGGACCGGGAGACCCAGTACTTC CASSLSGDRETQYF
TRBJ2-1 TRBD2 many TRBV29-1 TGCAGCGTACGGACTAGCGGTATTTACAATGAGCAGTTCTTC CSVRTSGIYNEQFF
TRBJ2-1 - few TRBV11-1 TGTGCCAGCAGCTGGAGGACTGGAAGCAATGAGCAGTTCTTC CASSWRTGSNEQFF
TRBJ2-1 - - TRBV4-3 TGCGCCAGCAGCACAATAAGAGCCAGGGTGGACAATGAGCAGTTCTTC CASSTIRARVDNEQFF
TRBJ2-3 TRBD1 few TRBV20-1 TGCAGTGCTCCCGGGACAGGGGGCACAGATACGCAGTATTTT CSAPGTGGTDTQYF
TRBJ2-3 TRBD2 few TRBV6-1 TGTGCCAGCAGTAAACTACTAGCGGGAGCATCAGATACGCAGTATTTT CASSKLLAGASDTQYF
TRBJ2-1 - few TRBV12-3/TRBV12-4 TGTGCCAGCAGTTCATACGCTTGGGTTATGGGTGAGCAGTTCTTC CASSSYAWVMGEQFF
TRBJ2-4 - many TRBV7-9 TGTGCCAGCAGCTTAGTTGTGGAAAACATTCAGTACTTC CASSLVVENIQYF
TRBJ2-7 - - TRBV24-1 TGTGCCACCAGTGATTTGAACAGGCCCTACGAGCAGTACTTC CATSDLNRPYEQYF
TRBJ2-3 TRBD2 few TRBV5-6 TGTGCCAGCAGCTTGCCCGGGCTAGCGGGGCTGAGAGATACGCAGTATTTT CASSLPGLAGLRDTQYF
TRBJ2-5 TRBD2 few TRBV11-2 TGTGCCAGCAGCTCCCACGGGGTGCGGGAGGTAAACCAAGAGACCCAGTACTTC CASSSHGVREVNQETQYF
TRBJ1-1 - few TRBV7-9 TGTGCCAGCAGCTTGGAGGACTGGACTTTCTTT CASSLEDWTFF
TRBJ2-5 - - TRBV6-6 TGTGCCAGCAGCACCGGGGGGACCCAGTACTTC CASSTGGTQYF
TRBJ2-2 - many TRBV29-1 TGCAGCGTTGACGAGGGGAGGCAGAACACCGGGGAGCTGTTTTTT CSVDEGRQNTGELFF
TRBJ1-1 - many TRBV5-1 TGCGCCAGCAGCTTTGCAGGAGCCACTGAAGCTTTCTTT CASSFAGATEAFF
TRBJ1-6 TRBD1 - TRBV6-1 TGTGCCAGCAGTGAAATCGGCGGGACAGTGAATTCACCCCTCCACTTT CASSEIGGTVNSPLHF
TRBJ2-3 - few TRBV27 TGTGCCAGCAGTCAACCGGGACTGACAGATACGCAGTATTTT CASSQPGLTDTQYF
TRBJ2-3 - - TRBV6-1 TGTGCCAGCAGGCATGTCGGTACGCATTATTTT CASRHVGTHYF
TRBJ1-1 - - TRBV7-9 TGTGCCAGCAGCTTAGAAGGGAGGGTAGGCACTGAAGCTTTCTTT CASSLEGRVGTEAFF
TRBJ2-6 - many TRBV27 TGTGCCAGCAGTTTCGGGGGATCTGGGGCCAACGTCCTGACTTTC CASSFGGSGANVLTF
TRBJ1-6 - - TRBV30 TGTGCCTGGAGCGCCGGACAGCTCTATAATTCACCCCTCCACTTT CAWSAGQLYNSPLHF
TRBJ2-1 - few TRBV18 TGTGCCAGCTCACCACCGTTACAGAACCACAGGGGAGGAAGCGCCAATGGTCAGTTCTTC CASSPPLQNHRGGSANGQFF
TRBJ2-3 TRBD2 - TRBV20-1 TGCAGTGCTAGGGGAAGTGGAGGGACTAGCGGGAGCGCTAGCACAGATACGCAGTATTTT CSARGSGGTSGSASTDTQYF
TRBJ1-5 - many TRBV7-2 TGTGCCAGCAGCGGACAGTTCAATCAGCCCCAGCATTTT CASSGQFNQPQHF
TRBJ2-3 - many TRBV20-1 TGCAGTGCGGATCTGCGGGATAGCACAGATACGCAGTATTTT CSADLRDSTDTQYF
TRBJ2-1 TRBD2 - TRBV7-8 TGTGCCAGCAGCAACCAGGGCCTAGCGGGGACACTGAATGAGCAGTTCTTC CASSNQGLAGTLNEQFF
TRBJ1-4 - - TRBV20-1 TGCAGTGCTACCGCAGGGCACGTTGAAAAACTGTTTTTT CSATAGHVEKLFF
TRBJ2-1 TRBD2 - TRBV6-2/TRBV6-3 TGTGCCAGCAGTATCCGGGGACTAGCGGGGGGGGGCCGCTCCTACAATGAGCAGTTCTTC CASSIRGLAGGGRSYNEQFF
TRBJ2-1 - few TRBV28 TGTGCCAGCAGGAAAGTCGACAATGAGCAGTTCTTC CASRKVDNEQFF
TRBJ2-7 - - TRBV5-1 TGCGCCAGCAGTAGAACAGGGTTCTACGAGCAGTACTTC CASSRTGFYEQYF
TRBJ2-3 - many TRBV7-8 TGTGCCAGCAGCTTGAACCAGGACTACCAGACGCAGTATTTT CASSLNQDYQTQYF
TRBJ1-1 - many TRBV4-2 TGTGCCAGCAGCCAACTCGGACGGATGAACACTGAAGCTTTCTTT CASSQLGRMNTEAFF
TRBJ2-6 TRBD2 - TRBV20-1 TGCAGTCCATACCGGGCCCTCGGGAGGGGGGCCAACGTCCTGACTTTC CSPYRALGRGANVLTF
TRBJ1-5 - - TRBV29-1 TGCAGCGTCGACACGGGGGCAGGTCAGCCCCAGCATTTT CSVDTGAGQPQHF
TRBJ2-7 - few TRBV7-2 TGTGCCAGCAGCTTAAATTGGTACGAGCAGTACTTC CASSLNWYEQYF
TRBJ2-1 - few TRBV20-1 TGCAGTGCTAGAGATCCCAGCGGTCGGGGGTACAATGAGCAGTTCTTC CSARDPSGRGYNEQFF
TRBJ2-1 - - TRBV21-1 TGTGCCAGCAGCAATTTTAGCGGGGACACCTACAATGAGCAGTTCTTC CASSNFSGDTYNEQFF
TRBJ2-2 TRBD2 - TRBV7-9 TGTGCCAGCAGCTCAGCGGGAGGGCCGGACGGGGAGCTGTTTTTT CASSSAGGPDGELFF
TRBJ1-4 TRBD1 - TRBV4-3 TGCGCCAGCAGCCAAGATGTCAGGACAGGGGAAGGAAAACTGTTTTTT CASSQDVRTGEGKLFF